These T cell receptor beta chains were read from a single sample in a study of human T cells and chemical hapten exposure. MiXCR, run by TCRdb on the RACE reads, gives a single entry per CDR3 protein. The sample lists approximately 74,000 distinct CDR3 sequences; 32% were seen once. The starting material was whole blood, obtained in connection with sensitization to the hapten diphenylcyclopropenone (DPC). The receptors stem from a middle-aged man with alopecia areata. Some clones in this sample may be carry-over from other donors' samples. The CDR3 runs from the conserved cysteine through the conserved F or W. D genes are given only for firm matches. Size is omitted from some rows. Given values are once, few, many or a class for expanded clones.

j_gene: TRBJ2-3; d_gene: TRBD1; abundance: few; v_gene: TRBV7-9; CDR3aa: CASSPTGTDTQYF; CDR3nt: TGTGCCAGCAGCCCGACAGGGACAGATACGCAGTATTTT
j_gene: TRBJ1-1; d_gene: TRBD1; abundance: NA; v_gene: TRBV9; CDR3aa: CASSPRQGENTEAFF; CDR3nt: TGTGCCAGCAGCCCCCGCCAGGGGGAGAACACTGAAGCTTTCTTT
j_gene: TRBJ2-3; d_gene: NA; abundance: few; v_gene: TRBV5-8; CDR3aa: CASPLLPGFGGDTQYF; CDR3nt: TGTGCCAGCCCCCTCCTACCGGGTTTCGGTGGAGATACGCAGTATTTT
j_gene: TRBJ2-7; d_gene: NA; abundance: few; v_gene: TRBV6-1; CDR3aa: CATRGSSYEQYF; CDR3nt: TGTGCCACCCGGGGAAGCTCCTACGAGCAGTACTTC
j_gene: TRBJ2-7; d_gene: TRBD1; abundance: NA; v_gene: TRBV4-3; CDR3aa: CASSQDRQGIGEQYF; CDR3nt: TGCGCCAGCAGCCAAGATCGACAGGGAATCGGCGAGCAGTACTTC
j_gene: TRBJ2-1; d_gene: NA; abundance: few; v_gene: TRBV6-1; CDR3aa: CASSERAGASYNEQFF; CDR3nt: TGTGCCAGCAGTGAGAGGGCGGGGGCTTCGTACAATGAGCAGTTCTTC
j_gene: TRBJ2-5; d_gene: NA; abundance: few; v_gene: TRBV27; CDR3aa: CASSLSRAETQYF; CDR3nt: TGTGCCAGCAGTTTAAGCAGAGCAGAGACCCAGTACTTC
j_gene: TRBJ2-1; d_gene: NA; abundance: few; v_gene: TRBV7-9; CDR3aa: CAGRNGISSYNEQFF; CDR3nt: TGTGCCGGACGTAACGGGATAAGCTCCTACAATGAGCAGTTCTTC
j_gene: TRBJ2-7; d_gene: TRBD1; abundance: few; v_gene: TRBV7-2; CDR3aa: CASSYPDRAYEQYF; CDR3nt: TGTGCCAGCAGCTACCCTGACAGGGCCTACGAGCAGTACTTC
j_gene: TRBJ1-1; d_gene: TRBD1; abundance: few; v_gene: TRBV14; CDR3aa: CASSRGQMNTEAFF; CDR3nt: TGTGCCAGCAGCAGGGGGCAAATGAACACTGAAGCTTTCTTT
j_gene: TRBJ2-2; d_gene: NA; abundance: NA; v_gene: TRBV6-2/TRBV6-3; CDR3aa: CASSPLITGELFF; CDR3nt: TGTGCCAGCAGTCCACTCATTACCGGGGAGCTGTTTTTT
j_gene: TRBJ1-5; d_gene: NA; abundance: few; v_gene: TRBV12-3/TRBV12-4; CDR3aa: CASSLGGPYSNQPQHF; CDR3nt: TGTGCCAGCAGTTTGGGGGGACCTTATAGCAATCAGCCCCAGCATTTT
j_gene: TRBJ1-1; d_gene: NA; abundance: NA; v_gene: TRBV2; CDR3aa: CASSEWGQLNTEAFF; CDR3nt: TGTGCCAGCAGTGAATGGGGCCAGCTGAACACTGAAGCTTTCTTT
j_gene: TRBJ2-2; d_gene: NA; abundance: NA; v_gene: TRBV6-6; CDR3aa: CASSPLGGELFF; CDR3nt: TGTGCCAGCAGTCCCTTGGGGGGGGAGCTGTTTTTT
j_gene: TRBJ1-2; d_gene: NA; abundance: NA; v_gene: TRBV12-3/TRBV12-4; CDR3aa: CASSLVRQEGYTF; CDR3nt: TGTGCCAGCAGTTTAGTTCGACAGGAGGGCTACACCTTC
j_gene: TRBJ1-5; d_gene: NA; abundance: few; v_gene: TRBV15; CDR3aa: CATSGSRYQPQHF; CDR3nt: TGTGCCACCTCCGGCAGCAGGTATCAGCCCCAGCATTTT
j_gene: TRBJ2-4; d_gene: TRBD1; abundance: NA; v_gene: TRBV6-5; CDR3aa: CASSTLYGTGGAKNIQYF; CDR3nt: TGTGCCAGCAGTACCCTCTACGGGACAGGGGGAGCCAAAAACATTCAGTACTTC
j_gene: TRBJ2-7; d_gene: TRBD1; abundance: NA; v_gene: TRBV20-1; CDR3aa: CSATGTGTYEQYF; CDR3nt: TGCAGTGCTACCGGGACAGGGACCTACGAGCAGTACTTC
j_gene: TRBJ2-3; d_gene: NA; abundance: many; v_gene: TRBV20-1; CDR3aa: CSASSANVEARGDTQYF; CDR3nt: TGCAGTGCTAGTTCGGCGAACGTCGAGGCCCGAGGAGATACGCAGTATTTT
j_gene: TRBJ2-5; d_gene: NA; abundance: NA; v_gene: TRBV20-1; CDR3aa: CSARDWAGETQYF; CDR3nt: TGCAGTGCTAGAGACTGGGCCGGAGAGACCCAGTACTTC
j_gene: TRBJ2-1; d_gene: NA; abundance: NA; v_gene: TRBV20-1; CDR3aa: CSASITANNEQFF; CDR3nt: TGCAGTGCTAGTATAACAGCGAACAATGAGCAGTTCTTC
j_gene: TRBJ1-1; d_gene: NA; abundance: NA; v_gene: TRBV7-9; CDR3aa: CASSLGRRPNTETFF; CDR3nt: TGTGCCAGCAGCTTAGGTCGCAGGCCGAACACTGAAACTTTCTTT
j_gene: TRBJ1-5; d_gene: TRBD1; abundance: few; v_gene: TRBV28; CDR3aa: CASNRDRDRYSNQPQHF; CDR3nt: TGTGCCAGCAACCGGGACAGGGACCGATATAGCAATCAGCCCCAGCATTTT
j_gene: TRBJ2-3; d_gene: TRBD2; abundance: NA; v_gene: TRBV6-6; CDR3aa: CASSYSRTSARTDTQYF; CDR3nt: TGTGCCAGCAGTTACTCGAGGACTAGCGCTCGCACAGATACGCAGTATTTT
j_gene: TRBJ2-3; d_gene: NA; abundance: many; v_gene: TRBV7-2; CDR3aa: CASSSYLETDTQYF; CDR3nt: TGTGCCAGCAGCTCTTACCTCGAGACAGATACGCAGTATTTT
j_gene: TRBJ2-7; d_gene: NA; abundance: few; v_gene: TRBV12-3/TRBV12-4; CDR3aa: CASSPDWSSYEQYF; CDR3nt: TGTGCCAGCAGTCCTGACTGGTCCTCCTACGAGCAGTACTTC